These 3 T cell receptor beta chains came from one sample sequenced in a study of cytomegalovirus exposure and HLA in healthy donors. The PCR ran on 60 Vbeta and 13 Jbeta primers. Profiling relied on immunoSEQ multiplex PCR, and the TCRdb table lists in-frame clones only, not all of them. The repertoire holds about 140,000 clones, with about 80% as singletons. Material: PBMCs. These receptors all come from a male donor in good health and CMV-seropositive.

The CDR3 DNA sequence: TGTGCCAGCAGGGAGACTACACGCTACGAGCAGTACTTC. The encoded protein is CASRETTRYEQYF. V gene TRBV28 combines with J gene TRBJ2-7; possible D gene TRBD2, 5 bases. Germline lookup yields CDR1 MDHEN and CDR2 SYDVKM. The CDR3 covers 13 residues. Trimming shortened V by 6 bases and J by 3 bases, and 12 bases separated the two germline ends.

The V gene is TRBV6-5, the J gene TRBJ2-1, with TRBD2 identical over 9 bases. Germline CDR1 MNHEY, CDR2 SVGAGI. The CDR3 has 15 residues. Losses at the gene ends were 6 bases for V and 7 bases for J; bases not matched to a gene: 10. The CDR3 protein is CASRRAGGQTNEQFF. For the CDR3, the DNA is TGTGCCAGCAGGAGGGCGGGAGGGCAGACAAATGAGCAGTTCTTC.

This chain links TRBV7-2 with TRBJ1-1, with 7 bases that match TRBD1. Germline-derived CDR1 and CDR2 are SGHTA and FQGNSA. J lost 6 bases, V lost 1 base, and 8 bases had no gene match. The CDR3 is made up of 15 amino acids. CDR3 nucleotide sequence: TGTGCCAGCAGCTTAGGGACAGGTGGAGTCGCTGAAGCTTTCTTT. Amino acids: CASSLGTGGVAEAFF.